This TCR beta chain stems from a study of blood T cell repertoires in COVID-19. The CDR3 sequence is 14 residues long. The germline V gene encodes CDR1 SEHNR and CDR2 FQNEAQ (reference sequence). V gave up 5 bases and J gave up 4 bases; unmatched junction bases: 4. In the original analysis: Estimation of nucleated cell counts was performed using reference gene primer amplification. Produced via immunoSEQ multiplex PCR; TCRdb's table is partial and in-frame only. The V and J calls and clone size were taken over from that table, and D and trimming were inferred from the DNA. The sample records almost 85,000 clones, 75% to 90% being singletons. Participants came from about two dozen US areas, aged about 18 to 100 years. Allocation to cohorts depended on clinical history reported by the participants.

Sequencing was carried out using PBMCs or T cells enriched from blood (not recorded which). The chain carries TRBV7-9 and TRBJ2-7, with 11 bases aligning to TRBD1. The TCR was taken from a woman aged 45-65 years with acute COVID-19. The CDR3 DNA follows: TGTGCCAGCAGCCTGGGACAGGGGGGGTACGAGCAGTACTTC. This codes for CASSLGQGGYEQYF.